This entry features one T cell receptor beta chain sequence. Its antigen remains unknown. This sample stems from a study of monozygotic twins with inflammatory bowel disease. Every TCR library drew on approximately 3,700 ng of total RNA. No DNA is given; TCRdb re-called the 5' RACE reads and lists each CDR3 protein once. The sample totals 140,000 to 150,000 distinct CDR3 sequences; its top ten clones hold roughly 1.2%. General observations from the study: Telling apart the different T cell subtypes was not possible.

The CDR3 runs 14 residues. Germline-derived CDR1 and CDR2 are DFQATT and SNEGSKA (reference sequence). The TCR was taken from a human donor with ulcerative colitis or Crohn's disease, or a healthy co-twin of an affected twin (not recorded which). Sequenced input: blood. The genes are TRBV20-1 and TRBJ2-2. The CDR3 loop is CSAPSTPDTGELFF.